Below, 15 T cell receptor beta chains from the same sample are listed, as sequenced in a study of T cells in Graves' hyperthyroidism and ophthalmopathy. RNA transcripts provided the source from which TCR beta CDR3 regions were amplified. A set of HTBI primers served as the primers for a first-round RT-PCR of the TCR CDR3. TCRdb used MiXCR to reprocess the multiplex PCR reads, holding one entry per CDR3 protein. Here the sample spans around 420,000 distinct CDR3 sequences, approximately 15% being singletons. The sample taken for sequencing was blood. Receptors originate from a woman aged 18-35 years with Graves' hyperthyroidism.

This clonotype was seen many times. The DNA of the CDR3 is TGCAGTGCTAGATTGGGCCTCTCCTACGAGCAGTACTTC. Translated, it gives CSARLGLSYEQYF. The chain recombines TRBV20-1 with TRBJ2-7, with D unresolved. The V gene lost 2 bases and the J gene lost 0 bases, with 8 bases spanning the gap. The CDR3 sequence is 13 residues long. Germline V gives CDR1 DFQATT, CDR2 SNEGSKA (reference sequence).

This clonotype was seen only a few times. The CDR3 loop is CASSLMSATSEAFF. DNA for the CDR3: TGTGCCAGCAGCTTAATGTCGGCCACTAGTGAAGCTTTCTTT. V is TRBV7-2 and J is TRBJ1-1, with D unclear. CDR1 is SGHTA, CDR2 FQGNSA, per germline. The CDR3 has 14 amino acids. V lost 2 bases and J 7 bases, leaving 14 bases between the germline ends. The full variable domain, rest sourced from reference TRBV7-2 and TRBJ1-1, is GAGVSQSPSNKVTEKGKDVELRCDPISGHTALYWYRQSLGQGLEFLIYFQGNSAPDKSGLPSDRFSAERTGGSVSTLTIQRTQQEDSAVYLCASSLMSATSEAFFGQGTRLTVV.

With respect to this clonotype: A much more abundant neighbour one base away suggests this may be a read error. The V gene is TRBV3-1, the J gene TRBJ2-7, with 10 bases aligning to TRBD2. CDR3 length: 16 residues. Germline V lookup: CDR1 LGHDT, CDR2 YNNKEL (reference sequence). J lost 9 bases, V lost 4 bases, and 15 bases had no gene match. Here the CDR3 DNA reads TGTGCCAGCAGCCGCACCCCAGCGGGGGGGCCGTCTGGGCAGTACTTC. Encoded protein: CASSRTPAGGPSGQYF.

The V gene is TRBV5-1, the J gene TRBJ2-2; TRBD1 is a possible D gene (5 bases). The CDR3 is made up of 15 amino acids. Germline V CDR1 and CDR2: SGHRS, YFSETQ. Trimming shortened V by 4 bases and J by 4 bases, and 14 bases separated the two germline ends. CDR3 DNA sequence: TGCGCCAGCAGCGGGGCCGGGTCCAGCACCGGGGAGCTGTTTTTT. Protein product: CASSGAGSSTGELFF.

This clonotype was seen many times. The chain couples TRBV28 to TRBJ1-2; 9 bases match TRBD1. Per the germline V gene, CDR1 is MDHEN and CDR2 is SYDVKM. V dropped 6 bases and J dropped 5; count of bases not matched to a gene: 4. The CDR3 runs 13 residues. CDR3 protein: CASRGTGRYGYTF. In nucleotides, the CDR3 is TGTGCCAGCAGGGGGACAGGGCGTTATGGCTACACCTTC.

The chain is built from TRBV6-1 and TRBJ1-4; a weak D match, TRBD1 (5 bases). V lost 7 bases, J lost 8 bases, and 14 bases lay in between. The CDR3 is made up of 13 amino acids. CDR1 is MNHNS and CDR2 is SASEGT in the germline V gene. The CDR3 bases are TGTGCCAGCACCAAAGGCGGGGGGGAAAAACTGTTTTTT. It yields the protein CASTKGGGEKLFF.

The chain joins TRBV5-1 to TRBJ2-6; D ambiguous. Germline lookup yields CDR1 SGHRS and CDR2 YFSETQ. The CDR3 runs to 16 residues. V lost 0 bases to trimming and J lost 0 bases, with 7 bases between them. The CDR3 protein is CASSLVPDSGANVLTF. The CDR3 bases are TGCGCCAGCAGCTTGGTACCGGACTCTGGGGCCAACGTCCTGACTTTC.

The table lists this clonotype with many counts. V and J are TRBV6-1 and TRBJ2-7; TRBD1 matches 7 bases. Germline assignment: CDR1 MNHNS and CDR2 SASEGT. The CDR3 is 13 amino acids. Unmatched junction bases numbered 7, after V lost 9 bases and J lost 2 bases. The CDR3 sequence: CARGQGVTYEQYF. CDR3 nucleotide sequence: TGTGCCAGGGGGCAGGGGGTAACCTACGAGCAGTACTTC.

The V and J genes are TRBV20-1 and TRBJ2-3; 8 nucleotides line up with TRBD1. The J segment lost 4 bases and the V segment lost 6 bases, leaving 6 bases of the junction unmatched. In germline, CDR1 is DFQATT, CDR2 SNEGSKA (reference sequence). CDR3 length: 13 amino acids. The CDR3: CSARDRGADTQYF. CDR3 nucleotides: TGCAGTGCCCGAGACAGGGGCGCAGATACGCAGTATTTT.

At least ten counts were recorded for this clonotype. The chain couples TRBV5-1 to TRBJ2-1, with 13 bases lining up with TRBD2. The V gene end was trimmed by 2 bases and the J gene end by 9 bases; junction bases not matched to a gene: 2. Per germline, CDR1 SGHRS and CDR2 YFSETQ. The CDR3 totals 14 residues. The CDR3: CASSLLAGGSEQFF. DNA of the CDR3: TGCGCCAGCAGCTTACTAGCGGGAGGGAGTGAGCAGTTCTTC.

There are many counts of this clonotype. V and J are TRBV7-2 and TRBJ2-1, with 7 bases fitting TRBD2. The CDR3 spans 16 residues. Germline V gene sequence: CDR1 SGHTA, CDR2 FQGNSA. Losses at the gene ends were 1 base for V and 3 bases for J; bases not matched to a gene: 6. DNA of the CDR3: TGTGCCAGCAGCTTAGGGTGGCTAGCGGACTACAATGAGCAGTTCTTC. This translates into CASSLGWLADYNEQFF.

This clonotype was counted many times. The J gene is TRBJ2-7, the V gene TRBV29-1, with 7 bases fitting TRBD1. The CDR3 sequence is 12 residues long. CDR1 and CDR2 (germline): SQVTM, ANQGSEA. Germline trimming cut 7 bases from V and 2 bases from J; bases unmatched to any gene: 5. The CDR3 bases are TGCAGCGAACACGGGACAGCCTACGAGCAGTACTTC. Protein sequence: CSEHGTAYEQYF.

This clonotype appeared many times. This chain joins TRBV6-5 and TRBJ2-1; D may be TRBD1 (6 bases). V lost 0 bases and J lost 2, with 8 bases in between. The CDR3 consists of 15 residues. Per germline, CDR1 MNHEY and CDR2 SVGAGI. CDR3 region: CASSYSGQPYNEQFF. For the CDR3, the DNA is TGTGCCAGCAGTTACTCTGGACAGCCCTACAATGAGCAGTTCTTC.

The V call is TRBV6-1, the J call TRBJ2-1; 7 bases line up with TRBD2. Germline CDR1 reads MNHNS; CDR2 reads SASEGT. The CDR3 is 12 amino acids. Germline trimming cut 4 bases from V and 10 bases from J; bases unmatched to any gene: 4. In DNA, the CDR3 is TGTGCCAGCAGTGGGGGGGGAGCGGAGCAGTTCTTC. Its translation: CASSGGGAEQFF.

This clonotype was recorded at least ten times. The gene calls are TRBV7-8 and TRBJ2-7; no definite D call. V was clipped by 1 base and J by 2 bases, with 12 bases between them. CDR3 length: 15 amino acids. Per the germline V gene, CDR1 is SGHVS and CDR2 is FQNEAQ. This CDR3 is CASSLEGSSAYEQYF. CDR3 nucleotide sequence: TGTGCCAGCAGCTTAGAAGGCAGCTCTGCCTACGAGCAGTACTTC. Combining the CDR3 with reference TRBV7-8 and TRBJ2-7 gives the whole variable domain GAGVSQSPRYKVAKRGQDVALRCDPISGHVSLFWYQQALGQGPEFLTYFQNEAQLDKSGLPSDRFFAERPEGSVSTLKIQRTQQEDSAVYLCASSLEGSSAYEQYFGPGTRLTVT.